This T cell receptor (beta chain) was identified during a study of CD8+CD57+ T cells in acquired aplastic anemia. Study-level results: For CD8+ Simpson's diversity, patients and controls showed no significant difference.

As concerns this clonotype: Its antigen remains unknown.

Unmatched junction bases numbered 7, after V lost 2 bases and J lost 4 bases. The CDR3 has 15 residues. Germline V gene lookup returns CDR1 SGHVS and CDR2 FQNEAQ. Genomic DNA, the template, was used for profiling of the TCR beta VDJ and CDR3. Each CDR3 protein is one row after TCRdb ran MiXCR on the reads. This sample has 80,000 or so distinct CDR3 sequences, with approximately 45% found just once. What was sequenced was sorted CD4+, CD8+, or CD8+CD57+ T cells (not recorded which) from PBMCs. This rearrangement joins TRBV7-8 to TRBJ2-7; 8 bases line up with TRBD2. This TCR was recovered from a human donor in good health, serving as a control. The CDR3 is CASSLRSAGEYEQYF. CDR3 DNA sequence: TGTGCCAGCAGCTTACGGTCAGCGGGGGAATACGAGCAGTACTTC. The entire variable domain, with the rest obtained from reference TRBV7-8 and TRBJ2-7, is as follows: GAGVSQSPRYKVAKRGQDVALRCDPISGHVSLFWYQQALGQGPEFLTYFQNEAQLDKSGLPSDRFFAERPEGSVSTLKIQRTQQEDSAVYLCASSLRSAGEYEQYFGPGTRLTVT.